This T cell receptor (beta chain) stems from a study of blood T cell repertoires in COVID-19. Across the whole study: The origin of the acute and convalescent COVID-19 samples was the United States, Italy and Spain. The analysed material was cDNA or gDNA that came from T cells, B-cell-depleted T cells, or PBMCs.

CDR3 length: 14 residues. Germline lookup yields CDR1 SGDLS and CDR2 YYNGEE. V shed 5 bases and J shed 6 bases, with 12 bases lying between them. In the original analysis: Reference gene primer amplification in the assay estimated nucleated cell counts. Assay used: immunoSEQ multiplex PCR; TCRdb lists only in-frame clones, some missing. V, J and clone size derive from that table, while D and trimming were established from the DNA sequence. This table holds about 220,000 clones, over 60% found once. The chain links TRBV9 to TRBJ1-6, with unresolved D. Specimen: peripheral blood. This TCR was recovered from a woman aged 70 to 79 with acute or convalescent COVID-19. The CDR3 nucleotides read TGTGCCAGCAGTCCGGGGAAAACTAATTCACCCCTCCACTTT. Amino acids: CASSPGKTNSPLHF.